This T cell receptor (beta chain) was sequenced for a study of blood T cells in healthy people across ages. Study-level results: Among long-lived donors, naive CD4+ cells were more numerous and diversity higher than in aged donors. TCR beta diversity tracked closely with naive T cell percentage.

Regarding this clonotype: Its antigen remains unidentified.

Germline V gene data show CDR1 as DFQATT and CDR2 as SNEGSKA (reference sequence). This CDR3 is built from 14 residues. Unmatched junction bases numbered 9, after V lost 5 bases and J lost 7 bases. A second PCR, run for roughly 7 to 12 cycles, used a sample-barcoded 5' primer plus a J-beta primer mix. Each cDNA molecule received a tag from a template-switch adaptor that had 12 random nucleotides. TCRdb redid the calling of the 5' RACE reads with MiXCR, one entry per CDR3 protein. The sample shows 700,000 to 1,000,000 distinct CDR3 sequences, under 45% of them seen only once. What was sequenced was blood. This clonotype was sampled from a man aged 55 to 70 in good health. The chain recombines TRBV20-1 with TRBJ2-2, with 8 bases lining up with TRBD1. CDR3 nucleotide sequence: TGCAGTGCTTCCTCGGACAGGGCAGGCGGGGAGCTGTTTTTT. This sequence encodes CSASSDRAGGELFF.